This T cell receptor (beta chain) was obtained from a study of cytomegalovirus exposure and HLA in healthy donors. V trimming: 4 bases; J trimming: 8 bases; junction bases outside the gene matches: 5. Germline CDR1 SEHNR, CDR2 FQNEAQ (reference sequence). CDR3 length equals 15 residues. General study results and limits: Accounts indicate the classifier identified cytomegalovirus status with strong specificity and sensitivity. The majority of CMV-associated TCR beta chains were reported as apparently HLA-restricted in a later analysis. An analysis was carried out at a later point. It showed that HLA-associated TCR beta chains were more clonally expanded than equally common non-associated chains.

In the case of this clone: Its antigen is currently unknown.

The PCR contained 60 Vbeta and 13 Jbeta primers. The method was immunoSEQ multiplex PCR; TCRdb's version includes in-frame clones alone and lacks a portion of them. The sample holds around 110,000 clones, over 65% seen once. The rearrangement joins TRBV7-9 to TRBJ2-1, with 13 bases that match TRBD2. Sequencing was performed on PBMCs. This TCR came from a woman between 35 and 50 years old in good health and CMV-seropositive. In DNA form, the CDR3 reads TGTGCCAGCAGCTCAGGACTAGCGGGGGCGGATGAGCAGTTCTTC. Translating gives CASSSGLAGADEQFF.